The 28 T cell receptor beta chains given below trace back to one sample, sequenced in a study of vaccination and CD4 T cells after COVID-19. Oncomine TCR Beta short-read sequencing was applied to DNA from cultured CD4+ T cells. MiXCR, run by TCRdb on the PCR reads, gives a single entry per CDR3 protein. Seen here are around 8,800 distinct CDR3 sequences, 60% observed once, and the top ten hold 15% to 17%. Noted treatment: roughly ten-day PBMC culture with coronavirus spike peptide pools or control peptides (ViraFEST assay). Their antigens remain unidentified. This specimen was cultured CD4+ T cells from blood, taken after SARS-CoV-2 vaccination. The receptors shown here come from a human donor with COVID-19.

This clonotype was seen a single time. The CDR3 here is CASSPKPGQSFF. The CDR3 region has the DNA TGTGCCAGCAGCCCTAAACCGGGACAATCTTTCTTT. The gene calls are TRBV11-3 and TRBJ1-1; D possibly corresponds to TRBD1 (6 bases). V was cut by 5 bases and J by 12 bases, with 16 bases left in between. The CDR3 is 12 amino acids. Germline V gene data show CDR1 as SGHNT and CDR2 as YENEEA.

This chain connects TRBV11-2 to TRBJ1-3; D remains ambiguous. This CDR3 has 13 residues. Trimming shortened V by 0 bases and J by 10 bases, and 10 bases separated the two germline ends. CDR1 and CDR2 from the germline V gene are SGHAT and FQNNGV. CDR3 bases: TGTGCCAGCAGCTTAGATCATGAGGGAACCATATATTTT. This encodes CASSLDHEGTIYF.

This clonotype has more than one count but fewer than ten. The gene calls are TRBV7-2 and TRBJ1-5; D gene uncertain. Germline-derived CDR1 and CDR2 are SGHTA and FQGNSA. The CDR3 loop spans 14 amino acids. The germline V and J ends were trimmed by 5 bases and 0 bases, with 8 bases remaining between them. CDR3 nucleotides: TGTGCCAGCAGCAACAGAGATAGCAATCAGCCCCAGCATTTT. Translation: CASSNRDSNQPQHF.

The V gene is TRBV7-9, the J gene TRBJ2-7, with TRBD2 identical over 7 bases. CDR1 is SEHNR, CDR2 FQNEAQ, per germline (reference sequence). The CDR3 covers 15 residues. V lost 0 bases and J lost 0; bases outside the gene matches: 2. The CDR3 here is CASSLAGGSSYEQYF. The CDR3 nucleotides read TGTGCCAGCAGCTTAGCGGGGGGGAGCTCCTACGAGCAGTACTTC.

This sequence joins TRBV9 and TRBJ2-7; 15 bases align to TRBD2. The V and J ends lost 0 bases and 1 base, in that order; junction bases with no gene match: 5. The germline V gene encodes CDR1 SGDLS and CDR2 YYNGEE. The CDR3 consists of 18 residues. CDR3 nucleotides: TGTGCCAGCAGCGTAGGGACTAGCGGGGGGGCCCAGTCCTACGAGCAGTACTTC. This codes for CASSVGTSGGAQSYEQYF.

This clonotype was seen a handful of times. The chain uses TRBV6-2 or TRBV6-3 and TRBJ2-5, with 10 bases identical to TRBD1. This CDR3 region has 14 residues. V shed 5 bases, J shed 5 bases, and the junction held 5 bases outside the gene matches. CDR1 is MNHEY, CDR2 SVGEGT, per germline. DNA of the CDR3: TGTGCCAGCAGTGGGGACAGGGGCGGGGAGACCCAGTACTTC. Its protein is CASSGDRGGETQYF.

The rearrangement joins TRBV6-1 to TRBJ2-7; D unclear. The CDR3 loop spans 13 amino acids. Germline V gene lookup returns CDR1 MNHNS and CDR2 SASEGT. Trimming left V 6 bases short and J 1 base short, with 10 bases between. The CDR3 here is CASSRKSSYEQYF. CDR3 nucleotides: TGTGCCAGCAGCCGAAAAAGTTCCTACGAGCAGTACTTC.

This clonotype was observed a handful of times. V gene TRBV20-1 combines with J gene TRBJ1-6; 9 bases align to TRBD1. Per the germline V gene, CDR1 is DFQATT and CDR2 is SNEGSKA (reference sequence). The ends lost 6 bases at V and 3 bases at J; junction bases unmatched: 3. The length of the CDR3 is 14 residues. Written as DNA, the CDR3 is TGCAGTGCCAAGACAGGGGGCTATAATTCACCCCTCCACTTT. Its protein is CSAKTGGYNSPLHF.

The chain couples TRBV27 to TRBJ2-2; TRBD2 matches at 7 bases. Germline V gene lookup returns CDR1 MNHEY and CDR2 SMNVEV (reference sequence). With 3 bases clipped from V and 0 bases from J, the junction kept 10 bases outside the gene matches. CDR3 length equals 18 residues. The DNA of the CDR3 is TGTGCCAGCAGTTTCGGCCCACCCGCGGGGGCGAACACCGGGGAGCTGTTTTTT. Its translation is CASSFGPPAGANTGELFF.

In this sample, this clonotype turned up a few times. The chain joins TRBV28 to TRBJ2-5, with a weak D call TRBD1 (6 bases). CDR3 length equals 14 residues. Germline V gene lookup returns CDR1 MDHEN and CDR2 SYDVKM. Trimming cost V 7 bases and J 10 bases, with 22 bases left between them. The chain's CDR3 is CASNTRGNREFQYF. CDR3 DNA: TGTGCCAGCAACACTAGGGGTAACAGGGAGTTCCAGTACTTC.

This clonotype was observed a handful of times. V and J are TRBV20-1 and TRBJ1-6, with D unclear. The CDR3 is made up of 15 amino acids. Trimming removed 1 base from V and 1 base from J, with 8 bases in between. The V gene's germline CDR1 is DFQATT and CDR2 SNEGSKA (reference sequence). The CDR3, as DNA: TGCAGTGCTAGAGTCAGGTTGTCCTATAATTCACCCCTCCACTTT. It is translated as CSARVRLSYNSPLHF.

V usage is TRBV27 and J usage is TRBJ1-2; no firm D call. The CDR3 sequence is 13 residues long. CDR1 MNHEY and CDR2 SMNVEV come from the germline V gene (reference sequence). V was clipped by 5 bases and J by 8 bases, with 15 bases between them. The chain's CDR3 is CASSPTGRRGYTF. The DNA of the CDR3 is TGTGCCAGCAGTCCGACCGGGAGGCGAGGCTACACCTTC.

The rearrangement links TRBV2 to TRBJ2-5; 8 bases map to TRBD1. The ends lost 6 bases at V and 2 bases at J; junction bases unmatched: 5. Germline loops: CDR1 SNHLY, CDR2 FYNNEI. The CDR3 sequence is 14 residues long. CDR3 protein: CASSEDRVQETQYF. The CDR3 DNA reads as TGTGCCAGCAGCGAGGACAGGGTGCAAGAGACCCAGTACTTC.

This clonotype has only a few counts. CDR3 amino acids: CASSLAVGYTF. CDR3 DNA sequence: TGTGCCAGCAGTTTAGCGGTTGGCTACACCTTC. The chain employs TRBV28 and TRBJ1-2; D unclear. Germline V gene lookup returns CDR1 MDHEN and CDR2 SYDVKM. Trimming stripped 2 bases from V and 7 bases from J, with 5 bases between. There are 11 residues in the CDR3.

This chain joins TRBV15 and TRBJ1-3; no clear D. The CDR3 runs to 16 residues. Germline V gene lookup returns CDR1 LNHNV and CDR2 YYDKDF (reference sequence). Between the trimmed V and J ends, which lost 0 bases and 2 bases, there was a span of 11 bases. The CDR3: CATSRDRGKTGNTIYF. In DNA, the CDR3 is TGTGCCACCAGCAGAGATCGGGGAAAAACTGGAAACACCATATATTTT.

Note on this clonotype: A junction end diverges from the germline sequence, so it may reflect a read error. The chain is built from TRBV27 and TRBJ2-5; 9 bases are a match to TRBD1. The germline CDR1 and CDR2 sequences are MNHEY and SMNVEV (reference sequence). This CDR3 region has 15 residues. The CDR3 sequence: CASSLDRGYGEAQYF. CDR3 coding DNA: TGTGCCAGCAGTCTGGACAGGGGATATGGAGAGGCCCAGTACTTC.

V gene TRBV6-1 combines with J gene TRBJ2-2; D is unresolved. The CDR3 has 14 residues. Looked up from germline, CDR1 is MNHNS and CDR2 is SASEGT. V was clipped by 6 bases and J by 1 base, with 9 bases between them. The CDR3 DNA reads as TGTGCCAGCAGCCTCAGACAGAACACCGGGGAGCTGTTTTTT. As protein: CASSLRQNTGELFF.

Here the CDR3 DNA reads TGTGCCAGCAGCTTATCGGTGAACACCGGGGAGCTGTTTTTT. It yields the protein CASSLSVNTGELFF. V is TRBV7-9 and J is TRBJ2-2, with D hard to call. The ends were cut back, 2 bases at V and 1 base at J, with 5 bases in the middle. Germline V CDR1 and CDR2: SEHNR, FQNEAQ (reference sequence). The CDR3 spans 14 residues.

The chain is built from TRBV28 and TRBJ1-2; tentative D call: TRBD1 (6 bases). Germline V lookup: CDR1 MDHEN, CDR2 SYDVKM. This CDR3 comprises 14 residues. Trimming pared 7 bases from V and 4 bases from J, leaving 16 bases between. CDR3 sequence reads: CASILGGASYGYTF. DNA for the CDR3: TGTGCCAGCATCTTGGGGGGGGCGTCCTATGGCTACACCTTC.

The CDR3 nucleotides are TGTGCCAGCACCCCGGGAGGGTTAGGTCAGCCCCAGCATTTT. Protein product: CASTPGGLGQPQHF. The chain joins TRBV6-1 to TRBJ1-5; no firm D call. Trimming shortened V by 7 bases and J by 6 bases, and 16 bases separated the two germline ends. This CDR3 spans 14 amino acids. The germline CDR1 and CDR2 sequences are MNHNS and SASEGT.

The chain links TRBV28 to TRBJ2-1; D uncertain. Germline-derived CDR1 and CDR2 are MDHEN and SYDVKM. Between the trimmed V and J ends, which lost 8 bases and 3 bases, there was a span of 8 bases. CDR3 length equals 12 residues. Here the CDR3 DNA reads TGTGCCAGCTATCCGGGCTACAATGAGCAGTTCTTC. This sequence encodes CASYPGYNEQFF.

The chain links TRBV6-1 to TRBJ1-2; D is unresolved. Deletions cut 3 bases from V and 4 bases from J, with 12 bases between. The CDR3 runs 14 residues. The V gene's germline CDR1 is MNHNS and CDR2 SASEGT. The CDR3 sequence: CASSDHLAVYGYTF. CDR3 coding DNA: TGTGCCAGCAGTGACCACCTCGCTGTCTATGGCTACACCTTC.

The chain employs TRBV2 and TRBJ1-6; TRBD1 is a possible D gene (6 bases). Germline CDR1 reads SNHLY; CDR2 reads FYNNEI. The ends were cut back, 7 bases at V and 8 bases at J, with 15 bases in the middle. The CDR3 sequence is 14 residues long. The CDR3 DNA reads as TGTGCCAGCATCCTGGGGGCGTTACATTCACCCCTCCACTTT. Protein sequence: CASILGALHSPLHF.

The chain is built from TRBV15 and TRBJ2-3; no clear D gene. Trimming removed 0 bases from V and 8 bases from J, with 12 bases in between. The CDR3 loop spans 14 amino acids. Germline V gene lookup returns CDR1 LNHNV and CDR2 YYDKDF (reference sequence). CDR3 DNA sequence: TGTGCCACCAGCAGAGATTCTGCTCAAAGTACGCAGTATTTT. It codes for CATSRDSAQSTQYF.

The CDR3 coding sequence is TGTGCCAGCAGCCCCAGCGGACAGGGGGCAAGAGGCTACACCTTC. Translation: CASSPSGQGARGYTF. The J gene is TRBJ1-2, the V gene TRBV7-9; 11 bases line up with TRBD1. Trimming cost V 5 bases and J 8 bases; bases outside gene matches: 10. CDR3 length equals 15 residues. CDR1 and CDR2 from the germline V gene are SEHNR and FQNEAQ (reference sequence).

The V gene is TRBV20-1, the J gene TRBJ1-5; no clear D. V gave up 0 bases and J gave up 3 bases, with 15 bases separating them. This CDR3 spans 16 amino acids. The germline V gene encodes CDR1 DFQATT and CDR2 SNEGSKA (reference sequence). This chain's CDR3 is CSAREGLKGLNQPQHF. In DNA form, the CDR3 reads TGCAGTGCTAGAGAAGGGTTAAAAGGGCTCAATCAGCCCCAGCATTTT.

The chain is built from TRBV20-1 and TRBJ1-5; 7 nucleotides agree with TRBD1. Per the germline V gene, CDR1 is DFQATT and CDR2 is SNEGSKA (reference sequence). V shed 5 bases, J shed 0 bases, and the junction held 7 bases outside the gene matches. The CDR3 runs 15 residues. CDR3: CSAPGQPNSNQPQHF. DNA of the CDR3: TGCAGTGCTCCGGGACAGCCCAATAGCAATCAGCCCCAGCATTTT.

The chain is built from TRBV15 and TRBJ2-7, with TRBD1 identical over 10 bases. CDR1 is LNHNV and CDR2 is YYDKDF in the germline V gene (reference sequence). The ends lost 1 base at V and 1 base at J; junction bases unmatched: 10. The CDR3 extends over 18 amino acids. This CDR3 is CATSRAGLGGQGSYEQYF. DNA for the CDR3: TGTGCCACCAGCAGAGCCGGACTGGGGGGACAGGGGTCCTACGAGCAGTACTTC. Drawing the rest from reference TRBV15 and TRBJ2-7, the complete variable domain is DAMVIQNPRYQVTQFGKPVTLSCSQTLNHNVMYWYQQKSSQAPKLLFHYYDKDFNNEADTPDNFQSRRPNTSFCFLDIRSPGLGDTAMYLCATSRAGLGGQGSYEQYFGPGTRLTVT.